Listed below are T cell receptor beta chains from one sample, sequenced in a study of blood T cell repertoires in COVID-19. Here immunoSEQ multiplex PCR was the method, and the copy in TCRdb shows in-frame clones only, minus some. Altogether around 210,000 clones are present, about 82% being singletons, with the ten largest covering roughly 4.6%. Sequenced: peripheral blood. Every receptor here comes from a man aged 50 or older with COVID-19, enrolled during active disease. CDR3s include the opening cysteine and the closing phenylalanine or tryptophan. D genes are given only for firm matches. Rows give clone size only sometimes, using once, few, many, or a class for an expanded clone.

CDR3	DNA	V	J	D	size
CASRNRQTTNEKLFF	TGTGCCAGCAGAAACCGACAGACAACTAATGAAAAACTGTTTTTT	TRBV2	TRBJ1-4	-	-
CASMSGGAGGYTF	TGTGCCAGCATGTCAGGGGGCGCGGGTGGCTACACCTTC	TRBV12-3/TRBV12-4	TRBJ1-2	TRBD1	-
CASSFRVASSRDYEQYF	TGTGCCAGCAGCTTTCGGGTTGCTTCAAGTCGGGACTACGAGCAGTACTTC	TRBV7-2	TRBJ2-7	-	few
CAWSTLGRGPHTDTQYF	TGTGCCTGGAGTACCCTCGGAAGGGGCCCCCACACAGATACGCAGTATTTT	TRBV30	TRBJ2-3	-	-
CASSPGGSNEKLFF	TGTGCCAGCAGTCCAGGGGGTTCTAATGAAAAACTGTTTTTT	TRBV6-6	TRBJ1-4	TRBD1	-
CASRGGLDQPQHF	TGCGCCAGCCGAGGCGGGTTAGATCAGCCCCAGCATTTT	TRBV5-1	TRBJ1-5	-	-
CASSLVSGRDEQFF	TGTGCCAGCAGCTTAGTGTCAGGGAGGGATGAGCAGTTCTTC	TRBV7-9	TRBJ2-1	TRBD2	-
CASSFEGARDQPQHF	TGCGCCAGCAGCTTCGAGGGGGCCAGGGATCAGCCCCAGCATTTT	TRBV5-1	TRBJ1-5	TRBD1	-
CASSIGPGKEKLFF	TGTGCCAGTAGTATTGGGCCAGGGAAAGAAAAACTGTTTTTT	TRBV19	TRBJ1-4	-	-
CASSLGTGNGYTF	TGTGCCAGCAGCTTAGGCACGGGTAATGGCTACACCTTC	TRBV11-2	TRBJ1-2	-	-
CASSVEGGSNTEAFF	TGTGCCAGCAGCGTAGAAGGGGGTTCGAACACTGAAGCTTTCTTT	TRBV9	TRBJ1-1	-	-
CASRGGPGMGTQYF	TGTGCCAGCAGAGGGGGTCCGGGGATGGGTACGCAGTATTTT	TRBV9	TRBJ2-3	-	-
CASSHIILCSYNEQFF	TGCGCCAGCAGTCATATCATCCTATGCTCCTACAATGAGCAGTTCTTC	TRBV23-1	TRBJ2-1	-	-
CASSFLSEQYF	TGTGCCAGCAGCTTTCTTAGCGAGCAGTACTTC	TRBV13	TRBJ2-7	-	-
CSVGATSYEQYF	TGCAGCGTTGGTGCTACTTCCTACGAGCAGTACTTC	TRBV29-1	TRBJ2-7	-	-
CAWSHRGFNQPQHF	TGTGCCTGGAGTCACAGGGGGTTCAATCAGCCCCAGCATTTT	TRBV30	TRBJ1-5	TRBD1	-
CASSPGTGGYNEQFF	TGTGCCAGCAGCCCAGGGACAGGGGGTTACAATGAGCAGTTCTTC	TRBV6-6	TRBJ2-1	TRBD1	-
CASSQVTGNTEAFF	TGTGCCAGCAGCCAAGTGACGGGGAACACTGAAGCTTTCTTT	TRBV3-1/TRBV3-2	TRBJ1-1	-	-
CASSFKPGKETQYF	TGTGCCAGCAGCTTTAAGCCGGGAAAAGAGACCCAGTACTTC	TRBV5-5	TRBJ2-5	-	-
CASSSLGEQFF	TGTGCCAGCAGTTCCCTCGGTGAGCAGTTCTTC	TRBV6-2/TRBV6-3	TRBJ2-1	-	-
CASSQGFSRVVGYTF	TGCGCCAGCAGCCAAGGGTTTTCGCGTGTAGTTGGCTACACCTTC	TRBV4-1	TRBJ1-2	-	-
CASSEAGLGEQFF	TGTGCCAGCAGTGAAGCAGGACTGGGCGAGCAGTTCTTC	TRBV6-1	TRBJ2-1	-	-
CASSVGSGGLEAQYF	TGTGCCAGCAGCGTAGGTAGCGGGGGGCTTGAGGCGCAGTATTTT	TRBV9	TRBJ2-3	TRBD2	-